The 16 T cell receptor beta chains reported below all come from one sample, sequenced in a study of OX40 agonist ivuxolimab in advanced cancers. The protocol was immunoSEQ multiplex PCR, while the TCRdb copy is restricted to in-frame clones and leaves out a portion. The profile covers some 70,000 clones, with 75% to 90% appearing a single time and 2.5% to 3% taken by the ten largest. Sequenced here: CD4+ or CD8+ T cells sorted from blood, sampled in a trial of the OX40 agonist ivuxolimab. The receptor set was obtained from an adult with an advanced solid tumor such as melanoma, head and neck, liver or kidney cancer.

The chain links TRBV21-1 to TRBJ1-4. TRBV21-1 is a listed pseudogene. The CDR3 spans 14 residues. The CDR3 loop is CASGWCSTNEKLFF. For the CDR3, the DNA is TGTGCCAGCGGTTGGTGCTCAACTAATGAAAAACTGTTTTTT.

J is TRBJ1-1 and V is TRBV7-6; D gene uncertain. This CDR3 is built from 13 residues. Per the germline V gene, CDR1 is SGHVS and CDR2 is FNYEAQ. V was cut by 5 bases and J by 1 base, with 8 bases left in between. The CDR3 region has the DNA TGTGCCAGCAGCAAGGACCAGAACACTGAAGCTTTCTTT. It yields the protein CASSKDQNTEAFF.

The chain is built from TRBV7-2 and TRBJ1-2, with 7 nucleotides matching TRBD1. With V trimmed by 1 base and J by 3 bases, 5 bases remained unmatched. CDR1 is SGHTA, CDR2 FQGNSA, per germline. The CDR3 has 15 residues. The CDR3 DNA follows: TGTGCCAGCAGCTTAGAGAAGGGGGCCTACTATGGCTACACCTTC. Translated: CASSLEKGAYYGYTF.

The rearrangement links TRBV18 to TRBJ2-5, with no clear D. This CDR3 spans 13 amino acids. CDR1 KGHSH and CDR2 LQKENI come from the germline V gene. Trimming removed 2 bases at V and 5 bases at J, with 9 bases between. Here the CDR3 reads CASSPNYGETQYF. The CDR3 DNA is TGTGCCAGCTCACCAAACTATGGGGAGACCCAGTACTTC. Combining the CDR3 with reference TRBV18 and TRBJ2-5 gives the whole variable domain NAGVMQNPRHLVRRRGQEARLRCSPMKGHSHVYWYRQLPEEGLKFMVYLQKENIIDESGMPKERFSAEFPKEGPSILRIQQVVRGDSAAYFCASSPNYGETQYFGPGTRLLVL.

V and J are TRBV9 and TRBJ1-6, with D unresolved. Germline V gene lookup returns CDR1 SGDLS and CDR2 YYNGEE. The CDR3 sequence is 17 residues long. V lost 3 bases to trimming and J lost 0 bases, with 13 bases between them. This CDR3 is CASSERSDRSYNSPLHF. The CDR3 DNA reads as TGTGCCAGCAGCGAGAGGTCGGACCGCTCCTATAATTCACCCCTCCACTTT.

This clone was found once. V gene TRBV30 combines with J gene TRBJ1-4, with 7 bases aligning to TRBD1. J lost 7 bases, V lost 2 bases, and 7 bases had no gene match. This CDR3 spans 14 amino acids. The germline gives CDR1 GTSNPN, CDR2 SVGIG (reference sequence). The CDR3, as DNA: TGTGCCTGGAGTAGGGGGCCCTACGGTGAAAAACTGTTTTTT. It translates to CAWSRGPYGEKLFF. Full variable domain (remainder filled in from reference TRBV30 and TRBJ1-4): SQTIHQWPATLVQPVGSPLSLECTVEGTSNPNLYWYRQAAGRGLQLLFYSVGIGQISSEVPQNLSASRPQDRQFILSSKKLLLSDSGFYLCAWSRGPYGEKLFFGSGTQLSVL.

The chain employs TRBV7-9 and TRBJ2-2; a possible D gene is TRBD1 (5 bases). The V gene lost 3 bases and the J gene lost 6 bases, with 14 bases spanning the gap. From germline, CDR1 is SEHNR and CDR2 FQNEAQ (reference sequence). The CDR3 is made up of 15 amino acids. CDR3 in DNA: TGTGCCAGCAGCTTGAGGCAGGGAAGGTCCGGGGAGCTGTTTTTT. Amino acid sequence: CASSLRQGRSGELFF.

This clone was observed a single time. V and J are TRBV10-3 and TRBJ1-6; no firm D call. V was trimmed by 6 bases and J by 13 bases, leaving 16 bases between them. The CDR3 covers 13 residues. Per germline, CDR1 ENHRY and CDR2 SYGVKD. The CDR3 reads CAISLQPSDPLHF. CDR3 DNA: TGTGCCATCAGCCTACAACCGTCGGATCCCCTCCACTTT.

The V gene is TRBV7-6, the J gene TRBJ2-2, with a weak D call TRBD1 (6 bases). Trimming took off 3 bases at V and 0 bases at J, with 8 bases between the two ends. Germline V lookup: CDR1 SGHVS, CDR2 FNYEAQ. This CDR3 is 15 amino acids long. The CDR3 reads CASSLRTANTGELFF. The CDR3 nucleotides read TGTGCCAGCAGCTTGCGGACAGCGAACACCGGGGAGCTGTTTTTT.

This clone was counted a single time. The chain links TRBV6-1 to TRBJ1-5; D unclear. The V end was cut by 6 bases, the J end by 2 bases, with 11 bases between. From germline, CDR1 is MNHNS and CDR2 SASEGT. The CDR3 has 14 amino acids. The CDR3 DNA follows: TGTGCCAGCAGCCCCTCCGGCGGCAATCAGCCCCAGCATTTT. Translated, it gives CASSPSGGNQPQHF.

The chain recombines TRBV4-1 with TRBJ2-2, with D unresolved. CDR3 length: 16 residues. The V end was cut by 0 bases, the J end by 6 bases, with 14 bases between. The germline V gene has CDR1 MGHRA and CDR2 YSYEKL. The CDR3: CASSQDAAGVPGELFF. In DNA form, the CDR3 reads TGCGCCAGCAGCCAAGATGCTGCTGGCGTTCCCGGGGAGCTGTTTTTT.

The chain has TRBV5-1 and TRBJ2-7, with TRBD1 matching over 12 bases. The V and J ends lost 4 bases and 6 bases, in that order; junction bases with no gene match: 8. CDR3 length: 15 amino acids. Germline CDR1 is SGHRS and CDR2 is YFSETQ. The CDR3 DNA follows: TGCGCCAGCAGCCCTTCCGGGACAGGGGGCGGCGAGCAGTACTTC. Translating gives CASSPSGTGGGEQYF.

This sequence joins TRBV23-1 and TRBJ2-5; 11 positions match TRBD1. TRBV23-1 qualifies as an ORF whose function is uncertain. V was pared by 4 bases and J by 3 bases, with 4 bases of the junction left unmatched. This CDR3 comprises 15 residues. CDR3 coding DNA: TGCGCCAGCAGTCCCCCGGGACAGGGGGAAGAGACCCAGTACTTC. Encoded protein: CASSPPGQGEETQYF.

This clone was recorded only once. The J gene is TRBJ2-1, the V gene TRBV7-2; 8 nucleotides line up with TRBD1. Per germline, CDR1 SGHTA and CDR2 FQGNSA. The CDR3 sequence is 14 residues long. V gave up 5 bases and J gave up 6 bases; unmatched junction bases: 6. The CDR3: CASSQWTGPNEQFF. DNA for the CDR3: TGTGCCAGCAGCCAATGGACAGGGCCCAATGAGCAGTTCTTC.

This clone was picked up one time. The V gene is TRBV19, the J gene TRBJ1-3; the D gene is possibly TRBD1 (5 bases). V lost 6 bases to trimming and J lost 0 bases, with 18 bases between them. The CDR3 is 17 residues long. CDR1 is LNHDA and CDR2 is SQIVND in the germline V gene (reference sequence). In DNA form, the CDR3 reads TGTGCCAGTAGACCCCCCACACAGGCATTCTCTGGAAACACCATATATTTT. This sequence encodes CASRPPTQAFSGNTIYF. The entire variable domain, with the rest obtained from reference TRBV19 and TRBJ1-3, is as follows: DGGITQSPKYLFRKEGQNVTLSCEQNLNHDAMYWYRQDPGQGLRLIYYSQIVNDFQKGDIAEGYSVSREKKESFPLTVTSAQKNPTAFYLCASRPPTQAFSGNTIYFGEGSWLTVV.

The chain recombines TRBV10-1 with TRBJ1-2; 8 bases are shared with TRBD1. Germline V gene lookup returns CDR1 WNHNN and CDR2 SYGVQD (reference sequence). The CDR3 is 17 residues long. The V gene end was trimmed by 0 bases and the J gene end by 8 bases; junction bases not matched to a gene: 14. CDR3 loop: CASSESDRAYRVEGYTF. Written as DNA, the CDR3 is TGCGCCAGCAGTGAGTCGGACAGGGCGTATAGAGTGGAGGGCTACACCTTC.